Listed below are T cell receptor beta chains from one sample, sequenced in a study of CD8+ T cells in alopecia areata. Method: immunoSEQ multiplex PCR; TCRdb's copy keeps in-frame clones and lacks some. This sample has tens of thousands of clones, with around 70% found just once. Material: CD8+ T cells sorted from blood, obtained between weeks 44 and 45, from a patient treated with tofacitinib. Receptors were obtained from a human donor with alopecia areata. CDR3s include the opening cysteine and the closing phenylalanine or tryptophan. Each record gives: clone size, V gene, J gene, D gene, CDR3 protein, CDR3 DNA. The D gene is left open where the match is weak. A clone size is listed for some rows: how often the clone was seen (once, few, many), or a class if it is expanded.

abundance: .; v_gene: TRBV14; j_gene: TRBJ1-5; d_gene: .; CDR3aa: CASSQDIRSPQHF; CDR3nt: TGTGCCAGCAGCCAAGATATTCGGTCGCCCCAGCATTTT
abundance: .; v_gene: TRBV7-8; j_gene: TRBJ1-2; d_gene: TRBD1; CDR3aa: CASSYGQDPRFNYGYTF; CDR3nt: TGTGCCAGCAGCTATGGACAGGACCCCCGCTTTAACTATGGCTACACCTTC
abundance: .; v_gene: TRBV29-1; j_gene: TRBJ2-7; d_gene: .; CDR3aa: CSVENSSYEQYF; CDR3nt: TGCAGCGTTGAAAACAGCAGCTACGAGCAGTACTTC
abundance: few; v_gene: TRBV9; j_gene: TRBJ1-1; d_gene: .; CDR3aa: CASSGGQNTEAFF; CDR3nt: TGTGCCAGCAGCGGGGGTCAGAACACTGAAGCTTTCTTT
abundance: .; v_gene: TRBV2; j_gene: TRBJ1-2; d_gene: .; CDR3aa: CASVSDPGGYTF; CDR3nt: TGTGCCAGCGTTTCCGACCCGGGGGGCTACACCTTC
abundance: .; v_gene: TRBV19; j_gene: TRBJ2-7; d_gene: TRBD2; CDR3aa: CASSVAGPSYEQYF; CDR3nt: TGTGCCAGTAGTGTAGCGGGTCCCTCCTACGAGCAGTACTTC
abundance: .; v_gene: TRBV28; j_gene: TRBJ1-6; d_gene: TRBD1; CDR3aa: CASSYTTGRNSPLHF; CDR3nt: TGTGCCAGCAGTTACACGACAGGGAGGAATTCACCCCTCCACTTT
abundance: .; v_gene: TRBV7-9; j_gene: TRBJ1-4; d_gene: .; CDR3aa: CASRSGGGEKLFF; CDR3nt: TGTGCCAGCAGGAGTGGGGGAGGTGAAAAACTGTTTTTT
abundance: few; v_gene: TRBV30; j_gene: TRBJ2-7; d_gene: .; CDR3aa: CAWSHSYEQYF; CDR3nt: TGTGCCTGGAGTCACAGCTACGAGCAGTACTTC
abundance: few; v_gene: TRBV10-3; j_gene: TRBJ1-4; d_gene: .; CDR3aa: CAISDGVSTNEKLFF; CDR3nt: TGTGCCATCAGTGACGGGGTCTCAACTAATGAAAAACTGTTTTTT
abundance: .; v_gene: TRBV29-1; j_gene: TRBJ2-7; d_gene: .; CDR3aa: CSVTLVGPPSSYEQYF; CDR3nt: TGCAGCGTCACGCTCGTCGGACCTCCGAGCTCCTACGAGCAGTACTTC
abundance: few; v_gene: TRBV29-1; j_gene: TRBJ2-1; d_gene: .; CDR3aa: CSVDSSYNEQFF; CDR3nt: TGCAGCGTGGACAGCTCCTACAATGAGCAGTTCTTC
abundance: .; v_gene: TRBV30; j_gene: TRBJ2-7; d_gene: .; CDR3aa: CAWSMVGSYEQYF; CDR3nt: TGTGCCTGGAGTATGGTGGGTTCCTACGAGCAGTACTTC
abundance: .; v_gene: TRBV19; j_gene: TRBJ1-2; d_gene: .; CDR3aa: CASTKGEIAYGYTF; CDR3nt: TGTGCCAGTACCAAGGGGGAAATTGCCTATGGCTACACCTTC
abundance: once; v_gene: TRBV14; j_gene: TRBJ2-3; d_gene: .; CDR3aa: CASSPRQPQYF; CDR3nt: TGTGCCAGCAGCCCTAGACAGCCGCAGTATTTT
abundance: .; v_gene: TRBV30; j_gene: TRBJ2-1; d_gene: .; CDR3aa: CAWSPQGLASYNEQFF; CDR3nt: TGTGCCTGGAGTCCACAGGGTTTAGCGTCCTACAATGAGCAGTTCTTC
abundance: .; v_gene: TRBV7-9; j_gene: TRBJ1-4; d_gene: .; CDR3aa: CASSLLQPRKKLFF; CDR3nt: TGTGCCAGCAGCTTACTACAGCCGAGGAAAAAACTGTTTTTT
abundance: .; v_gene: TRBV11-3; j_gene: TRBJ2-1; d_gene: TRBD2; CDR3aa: CASSLAGGPYEQFF; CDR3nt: TGTGCCAGCAGCTTAGCGGGGGGGCCTTATGAGCAGTTCTTC
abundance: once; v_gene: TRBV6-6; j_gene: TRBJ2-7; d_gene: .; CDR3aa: CASSPTGSSYEQYF; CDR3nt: TGTGCCAGCAGTCCCACGGGGAGCTCCTACGAGCAGTACTTC
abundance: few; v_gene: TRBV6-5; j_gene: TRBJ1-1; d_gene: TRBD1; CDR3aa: CASSLPGTVEAFF; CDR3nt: TGTGCCAGCAGTTTACCGGGGACAGTTGAAGCTTTCTTT
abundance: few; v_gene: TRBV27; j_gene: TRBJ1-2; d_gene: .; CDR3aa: CASSLRHNDGYTF; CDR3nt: TGTGCCAGCAGTTTACGACATAACGATGGCTACACCTTC
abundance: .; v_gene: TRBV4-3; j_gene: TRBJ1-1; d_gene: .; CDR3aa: CASSQDPRDYTEAFF; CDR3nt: TGCGCCAGCAGCCAAGACCCCAGGGACTACACTGAAGCTTTCTTT
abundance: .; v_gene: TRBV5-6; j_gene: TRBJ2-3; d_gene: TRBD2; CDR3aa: CASSPEASGGSDTQYF; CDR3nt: TGTGCCAGCAGCCCGGAGGCTAGCGGGGGATCGGATACGCAGTATTTT
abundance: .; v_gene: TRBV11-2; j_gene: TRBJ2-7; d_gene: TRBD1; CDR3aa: CASSFGTGTLYEQYF; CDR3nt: TGTGCCAGCAGCTTTGGGACAGGGACACTTTACGAGCAGTACTTC
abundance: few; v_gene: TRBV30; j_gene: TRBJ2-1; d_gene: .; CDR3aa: CAWSVRGNEQFF; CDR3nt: TGTGCCTGGAGTGTACGCGGTAATGAGCAGTTCTTC
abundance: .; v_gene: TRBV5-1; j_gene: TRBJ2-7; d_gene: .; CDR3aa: CASSLGSGGLVDHEQYF; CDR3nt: TGCGCCAGCAGCTTGGGGTCAGGGGGACTAGTCGACCACGAGCAGTACTTC
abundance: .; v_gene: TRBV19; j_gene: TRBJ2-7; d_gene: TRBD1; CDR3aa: CATSEQGALIEQYF; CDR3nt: TGTGCCACTTCTGAACAGGGGGCCCTTATCGAGCAGTACTTC
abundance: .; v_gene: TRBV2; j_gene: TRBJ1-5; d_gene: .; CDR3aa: CASSAGLQGNQPQHF; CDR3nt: TGTGCCAGCAGTGCAGGGCTACAGGGCAATCAGCCCCAGCATTTT
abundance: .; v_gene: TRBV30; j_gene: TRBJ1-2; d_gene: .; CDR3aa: CACRGAYGYTF; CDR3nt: TGTGCCTGCCGCGGGGCCTATGGCTACACCTTC
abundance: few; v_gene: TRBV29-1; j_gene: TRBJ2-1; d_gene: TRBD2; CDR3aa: CSVTTSGGYNEQFF; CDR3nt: TGCAGCGTCACGACTAGCGGGGGGTACAATGAGCAGTTCTTC
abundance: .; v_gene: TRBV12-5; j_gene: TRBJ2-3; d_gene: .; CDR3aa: CASGLAQGSTDTQYF; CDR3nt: TGTGCTAGTGGGCTGGCCCAAGGGAGCACAGATACGCAGTATTTT
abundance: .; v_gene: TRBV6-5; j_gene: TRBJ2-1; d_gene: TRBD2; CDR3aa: CASSYSSGEYNEQFF; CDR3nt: TGTGCCAGCAGTTACTCTAGCGGGGAGTACAATGAGCAGTTCTTC
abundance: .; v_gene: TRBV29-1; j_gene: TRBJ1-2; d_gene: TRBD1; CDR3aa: CSVETGQGAGGYTF; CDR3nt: TGCAGCGTTGAAACGGGACAGGGGGCGGGCGGCTACACCTTC
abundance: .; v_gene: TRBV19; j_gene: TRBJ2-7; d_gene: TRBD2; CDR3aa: CASKPSGGGEQYF; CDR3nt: TGTGCCAGTAAACCTAGCGGGGGAGGCGAGCAGTACTTC
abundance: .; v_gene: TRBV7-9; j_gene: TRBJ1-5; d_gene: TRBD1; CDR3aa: CASSLMDRGGDNQPQHF; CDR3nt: TGTGCCAGCAGCTTGATGGACAGGGGAGGCGACAATCAGCCCCAGCATTTT
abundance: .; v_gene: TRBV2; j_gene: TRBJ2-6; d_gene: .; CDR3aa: CASSLQGTELAGANVLTF; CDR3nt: TGTGCCAGCAGTTTGCAGGGTACCGAGCTTGCTGGGGCCAACGTCCTGACTTTC
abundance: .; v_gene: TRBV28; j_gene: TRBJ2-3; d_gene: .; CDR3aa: CASSLGVNLNTDTQYF; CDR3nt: TGTGCCAGCAGTTTAGGGGTAAACTTAAACACAGATACGCAGTATTTT
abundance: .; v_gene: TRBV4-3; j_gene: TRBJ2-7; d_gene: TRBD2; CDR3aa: CASSQGAAGGYEQYF; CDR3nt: TGCGCCAGCAGCCAAGGGGCCGCGGGGGGCTACGAGCAGTACTTC
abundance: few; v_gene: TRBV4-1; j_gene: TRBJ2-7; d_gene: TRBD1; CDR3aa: CASSQDYPDRSYEQYF; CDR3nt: TGCGCCAGCAGCCAAGATTACCCGGACAGGAGCTACGAGCAGTACTTC
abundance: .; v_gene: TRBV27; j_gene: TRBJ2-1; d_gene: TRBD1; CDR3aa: CASSLSTGYNEQFF; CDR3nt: TGTGCCAGCAGTTTATCGACAGGGTACAATGAGCAGTTCTTC
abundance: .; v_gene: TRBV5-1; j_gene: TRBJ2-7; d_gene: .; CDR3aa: CASSPSTGLRYEQYF; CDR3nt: TGCGCCAGCAGCCCCTCAACAGGTTTGCGCTACGAGCAGTACTTC